The clone carrying this T cell receptor beta chain was observed many times. These data originate in a study of naive and memory T cell subsets. The CDR3 contains 14 residues. V dropped 5 bases and J dropped 3; count of bases not matched to a gene: 7. Germline V lookup: CDR1 MDHEN, CDR2 SYDVKM. Two oligonucleotides, mixed equimolar, formed the beta constant-region primer covering TRBC1 and TRBC2. TCRdb redid the calling of the UMI-ligation and nested PCR reads with MiXCR, one entry per CDR3 protein. This sample has some 150,000 distinct CDR3 sequences; 15% to 20% occur once, and the top ten carry 0.14%.

This sequence originates from a human donor in good health. What was sequenced was naive CD4+ T cells from blood. The V call is TRBV28, the J call TRBJ2-7; 7 bases match TRBD2. The CDR3 coding sequence is TGTGCCAGCAGTCCCCGACTAGCTCTCTACGAGCAGTACTTC. Protein product: CASSPRLALYEQYF.